The rows below give T cell receptor beta chains drawn from one sample of a study of shared clonotypes between healthy human individuals. Clones were sequenced by immunoSEQ multiplex PCR, and TCRdb holds only the in-frame ones, with some missing. The table has about 2 million clones, over 85% seen once. Sequencing was done on a sample of naive CD8+ T cells sorted from blood. These receptors all come from a man aged 18 to 35 in good health. Both conserved end residues are part of each CDR3. Each record gives: J gene, clone size, V gene, CDR3 protein. Rows give clone size only sometimes, using once, few, many, or a class for an expanded clone.

>TRBJ1-5|NA|TRBV5-6
CASSLGGGASNQPQHF
>TRBJ1-1|once|TRBV4-1
CASSQGREGDTEAFF
>TRBJ2-1|NA|TRBV7-9
CASSKDPYSYNEQFF
>TRBJ2-7|NA|TRBV29-1
CSVEAVAGGHSYEQYF
>TRBJ1-1|NA|TRBV6-6
CASSAGAGTEAFF
>TRBJ2-1|NA|TRBV10-3
CAISDLVRGQVGDNEQFF
>TRBJ1-3|once|TRBV7-9
CASSSENTIYF
>TRBJ2-6|NA|TRBV6-5
CASSYWGDSGANVLTF
>TRBJ2-7|NA|TRBV10-1
CASGLKTSYEQYF
>TRBJ2-7|NA|TRBV10-1
CASSERDSYEQYF
>TRBJ2-7|NA|TRBV6-1
CASSEAARGPRDYEQYF
>TRBJ2-3|NA|TRBV19
CASSIGLLTDTQYF
>TRBJ1-6|NA|TRBV9
CASSVSGFGSPLHF
>TRBJ1-1|NA|TRBV11-2
CASSFQSPEAFF
>TRBJ2-5|NA|TRBV30
CAWSVSWGIGETQYF
>TRBJ1-2|NA|TRBV6-1
CASSELFGASNYGYTF
>TRBJ2-7|NA|TRBV27
CASSFQGQEAYEQYF
>TRBJ2-1|NA|TRBV19
CASSPRGTGEHEQFF
>TRBJ1-4|NA|TRBV4-3
CASSQASAGARNEKLFF
>TRBJ1-3|NA|TRBV9
CASSGGQGAFDGNTIYF
>TRBJ2-2|NA|TRBV6-1
CASRGPSTGELFF
>TRBJ2-7|NA|TRBV7-9
CASSPNYEQYF
>TRBJ2-7|NA|TRBV5-6
CASSLGGDSSYEQYF
>TRBJ2-2|once|TRBV5-5
CASIPPLAEYTGELFF
>TRBJ1-1|NA|TRBV9
CASSTGAQIGTEAFF
>TRBJ2-7|NA|TRBV10-2
CASSESSRSSWYEQYF
>TRBJ1-2|NA|TRBV13
CASSSPGAYTF
>TRBJ2-3|NA|TRBV27
CASSLTGTPSTDTQYF
>TRBJ2-3|NA|TRBV9
CASSQIDDTQYF
>TRBJ2-1|NA|TRBV28
CASSAYNEQFF
>TRBJ2-7|NA|TRBV28
CASSLPTGPEQYF
>TRBJ2-3|NA|TRBV27
CASSTGTSGGDTQYF
>TRBJ2-1|NA|TRBV6-5
CASSYRGPGTEQFF
>TRBJ2-2|NA|TRBV13
CASSLGLTNTGELFF
>TRBJ2-3|NA|TRBV7-2
CASSLVGTGYDPSTDTQYF
>TRBJ2-1|NA|TRBV30
CAWSVNLRGSTYNEQFF
>TRBJ1-1|NA|TRBV27
CASKEGRGVNTEAFF
>TRBJ2-1|NA|TRBV15
CATSSGASNEQFF
>TRBJ1-6|NA|TRBV20-1
CKTGAGSPLHF
>TRBJ1-1|NA|TRBV25-1
CASSTPGGHTEAFF
>TRBJ2-5|NA|TRBV7-9
CASSFALAGNQETQYF
>TRBJ1-1|NA|TRBV7-9
CASSPPEGRQNTEAFF
>TRBJ1-3|NA|TRBV28
CASSSLDRVSGNTIYF
>TRBJ2-3|NA|TRBV7-9
CASSPKTPGQGAVDTQYF
>TRBJ2-7|NA|TRBV27
CASSLDGLAPVSYEQYF
>TRBJ2-1|NA|TRBV4-3
CASSQDPGMYNEQFF
>TRBJ2-2|once|TRBV6-5
CASSYMSGELFF
>TRBJ2-1|NA|TRBV6-5
CASSFSGTTDNEQFF